Listed below are T cell receptor beta chains from one sample, sequenced in a study of blood T cell repertoires in COVID-19. TCRdb keeps only in-frame clones here, not all; method: immunoSEQ multiplex PCR. The data contain around 200,000 clones, about 86% of them seen just once; the ten biggest clones take up around an eighth. Input material: peripheral blood. The receptors were gathered from a man aged 25-45 years with active or convalescent COVID-19. Each CDR3 is given without its conserved first and last residue.

10 TRBV5-1 ASSFGGYEQY
14 TRBV4-1 ASSQDLAGPYNEQF
11 TRBV9 ASSVDTDNGYT
14 TRBV4-3 ASSQELGLTQETQY
12 TRBV2 ASSEYLPRDTIY
13 TRBV7-3 ATRANGGMNTEAF
13 TRBV28 ASSVMTGGTDTQY
12 TRBV2 ASGTSASYNEQF
14 TRBV19 ASVDLGWTDNTEAF
12 TRBV7-9 ASSPGGVGSPLH
14 TRBV30 AWRAETGGAGYGYT
21 TRBV3-1/TRBV3-2 ASSQDSGGGLAGGMFSYNEQF
13 TRBV5-6 ASSLEGKGYYGYT
13 TRBV6-1 ASSDRDRVYNEQF
15 TRBV27 ASSLSVLGADNYGYT
17 TRBV11-3 ASSFRNRGSKGTNEKLF
11 TRBV30 AWDREAKNIQY
16 TRBV28 ASRPSTRDRGYNSPLH
13 TRBV7-6 ASSDQGGGNEKLF
11 TRBV5-4 ASSLDGYNEQF
12 TRBV7-8 ASTTVRTGSGYT
16 TRBV4-3 ASSQGGGSSWQKAEAF
14 TRBV6-6 ASSPGMDRVNEKLF
13 TRBV9 ASSGGEGGGEKLF
13 TRBV6-6 ASSKRLAGQETQY
10 TRBV5-1 ASSLNFNEQF
13 TRBV27 ASSPRQGGGEKLF
9 TRBV10-2 ASEDRGELF
11 TRBV19 ASSSDRRYGYT
13 TRBV6-5 ASSDIAGGSETQY
12 TRBV18 ASSAGNPKNIQY
13 TRBV2 ASSAGAGLGEKLF
11 TRBV6-4 ASSDAGGNTQY
14 TRBV28 ASFGGTGGRSSGYT
13 TRBV24-1 ATSDSGTGNQPQH
14 TRBV5-1 ASSLWVPGGTDTQY
10 TRBV19 ASSINKRELF
14 TRBV9 ASSQSAGGAIETQY
14 TRBV14 ASSQGPTGTPDGYT
10 TRBV7-9 ASSWDRGQAF
12 TRBV6-5 ASSYRGQGAEAF
13 TRBV2 ASSEDRGHAGELF
11 TRBV28 ASSLQGYNEQF